The clone carrying this TCR beta chain came up many times. Its antigen is not known. Time point of the sample: persistent/refractory GD, antithyroid drugs over 5 years with positive TRAb. Following extraction of RNA from PBMCs, that RNA was used to make the TCR library. EDTA tubes collected roughly 9 milliliters of peripheral blood. The data were obtained in a study of regulatory T cells in long-lasting Graves disease. Construction of the TCR beta libraries employed iRepertoire HTBI primers in conjunction with Arm-PCR of CDR3 regions. TCRdb itself ran the multiplex PCR reads through MiXCR, one entry per CDR3 protein. Among 400,000 or so distinct CDR3 sequences, about a fifth were seen once, and the ten largest hold about 20%. Whole-study findings and limits: Researchers examined only peripheral blood and not thyroid tissue.

Specimen: peripheral blood mononuclear cells (PBMCs), collected when the disease was refractory, from a patient treated with antithyroid drugs. The clonotype comes from a female donor with Graves disease.

The CDR3 coding sequence is TGTGCCAGCAGCTTAGTGTCACCTCCTGGAAACACCATATATTTT. It specifies CASSLVSPPGNTIYF. The J gene is TRBJ1-3, the V gene TRBV7-2; D remains ambiguous. CDR1 and CDR2 from the germline V gene are SGHTA and FQGNSA. The CDR3 sequence is 15 residues long. V lost 1 base and J 2 bases, leaving 9 bases between the germline ends.